One sample yielded the 19 T cell receptor beta chains listed below, sequenced in a study of T-cell reconstitution after alpha-beta-depleted transplantation in children. Preparation of the TCRbeta library used unique molecular identifiers. TCRdb processed the PCR reads anew with MiXCR; each CDR3 protein has one entry. The repertoire holds approximately 83,000 distinct CDR3 sequences, with 7% to 9% as singletons. The sample in question was PBMCs from the stem cell graft donor, obtained from the stem cell graft. The receptor set was obtained from a human donor who donated a stem cell graft to a child with congenital amegakaryocytic thrombocytopenia.

This clonotype was counted many times. V and J are TRBV20-1 and TRBJ2-3; TRBD2 matches at 7 bases. J was trimmed by 2 bases and V by 5 bases; bases with no gene match: 10. The germline CDR1 and CDR2 sequences are DFQATT and SNEGSKA (reference sequence). The CDR3 sequence is 15 residues long. The CDR3 coding sequence is TGCAGTGCTGGGAATTATCTAGCGGACACAGATACGCAGTATTTT. Residues: CSAGNYLADTDTQYF.

Ten or more counts support this clonotype. The rearrangement uses TRBV3-1 and TRBJ2-1, with D hard to call. The CDR3 contains 13 residues. Trimming stripped 4 bases from V and 4 bases from J, with 8 bases between. The germline V gene has CDR1 LGHDT and CDR2 YNNKEL (reference sequence). The CDR3, as DNA: TGTGCCAGCAGCCCAGACCTATACAATGAGCAGTTCTTC. Its protein product is CASSPDLYNEQFF.

This clonotype was detected many times. The chain links TRBV7-9 to TRBJ2-1; TRBD2 aligns across 14 bases. Unmatched junction bases numbered 3, after V lost 5 bases and J lost 6 bases. This CDR3 region has 15 residues. The germline gives CDR1 SEHNR, CDR2 FQNEAQ (reference sequence). CDR3 bases: TGTGCCAGCAGCGTGGGGACTAGCGGGAGCAATGAGCAGTTCTTC. Protein: CASSVGTSGSNEQFF.

This clonotype was counted at least ten times. The rearrangement joins TRBV12-3 or TRBV12-4 to TRBJ2-1; 7 positions agree with TRBD1. The CDR3 has 14 residues. J was trimmed by 5 bases and V by 5 bases; bases with no gene match: 6. The CDR3 region has the DNA TGTGCCAGCAGTCCCTTTGGACAGGACAATGAGCAGTTCTTC. This gives the protein CASSPFGQDNEQFF.

In this sample, this clonotype turned up many times. V is TRBV20-1 and J is TRBJ2-1; TRBD1 is a possible D gene (6 bases). CDR1 is DFQATT, CDR2 SNEGSKA, per germline (reference sequence). The V end lost 4 bases, the J end lost 5 bases, and 12 bases lay between the germline ends. The length of the CDR3 is 13 residues. The CDR3 DNA sequence: TGCAGTGCTAAAAACAGGGTGGACAATGAGCAGTTCTTC. It codes for CSAKNRVDNEQFF.

This rearrangement joins TRBV7-9 to TRBJ1-4; D gene unclear. The germline CDR1 and CDR2 sequences are SEHNR and FQNEAQ (reference sequence). This CDR3 contains 15 residues. Deletions cut 5 bases from V and 0 bases from J, with 10 bases between. In nucleotides, the CDR3 is TGTGCCAGCAGCCCCCTTTTTTCAACTAATGAAAAACTGTTTTTT. As protein: CASSPLFSTNEKLFF. Looking up the rest from reference TRBV7-9 and TRBJ1-4 gives the full variable domain: DTGVSQNPRHKITKRGQNVTFRCDPISEHNRLYWYRQTLGQGPEFLTYFQNEAQLEKSRLLSDRFSAERPKGSFSTLEIQRTEQGDSAMYLCASSPLFSTNEKLFFGSGTQLSVL.

This clonotype was seen repeatedly, ten times or more. The rearrangement links TRBV3-1 to TRBJ1-2; D perhaps matches TRBD1 (5 bases). This CDR3 is 13 amino acids long. Trimming left V 1 base short and J 8 bases short, with 11 bases between. Germline V gene sequence: CDR1 LGHDT, CDR2 YNNKEL (reference sequence). The CDR3 region is CASSQGRDRGYTF. CDR3 in DNA: TGTGCCAGCAGCCAAGGCAGGGATAGGGGCTACACCTTC.

This clonotype was seen repeatedly, ten times or more. The chain combines TRBV20-1 with TRBJ2-1; D call uncertain. V shed 1 base and J shed 2 bases, with 15 bases lying between them. This CDR3 spans 16 amino acids. The germline V gene encodes CDR1 DFQATT and CDR2 SNEGSKA (reference sequence). In DNA, the CDR3 is TGCAGTGCTAGAGGGATCCGCGGCCCTCCCTACAATGAGCAGTTCTTC. Its translation: CSARGIRGPPYNEQFF.

This clonotype was seen repeatedly, ten times or more. The DNA for the CDR3 is TGTGCCATCCGAGGTAGACTATCCTACGAGCAGTACTTC. Amino acid sequence: CAIRGRLSYEQYF. This chain links TRBV10-3 with TRBJ2-7, with a tentative D call TRBD2 (5 bases). CDR3 length: 13 residues. V lost 8 bases, J lost 1 base, and 12 bases lay in between. From germline, CDR1 is ENHRY and CDR2 SYGVKD.

This clonotype has ten or more counts. The rearrangement links TRBV20-1 to TRBJ2-7, with TRBD1 as a possible D gene (5 bases). The germline V gene has CDR1 DFQATT and CDR2 SNEGSKA (reference sequence). This CDR3 is built from 14 residues. Between the trimmed V and J ends, which lost 3 bases and 1 base, there was a span of 13 bases. The CDR3 coding sequence is TGCAGTGCTAGGGGTTGGGGCGGATCCTACGAGCAGTACTTC. Residues: CSARGWGGSYEQYF.

This clonotype was found many times. This chain uses TRBV20-1 with TRBJ2-3; 10 nucleotides align to TRBD2. V dropped 0 bases and J dropped 3; count of bases not matched to a gene: 6. The CDR3 has 16 amino acids. Germline V lookup: CDR1 DFQATT, CDR2 SNEGSKA (reference sequence). CDR3 bases: TGCAGTGCTAGAGATTCTCTGACTAGCGGGACAGATACGCAGTATTTT. Protein sequence: CSARDSLTSGTDTQYF.

The V call is TRBV29-1, the J call TRBJ2-7; 7 nucleotides line up with TRBD1. The length of the CDR3 is 14 residues. Germline CDR1 is SQVTM and CDR2 is ANQGSEA. V lost 0 bases, J lost 4 bases, and 6 bases stayed unmatched. CDR3 in DNA: TGCAGCGTTGAAGATAGGACAGGCCTGTACGAGCAGTACTTC. It is translated as CSVEDRTGLYEQYF.

In this sample, this clonotype turned up many times. The chain carries TRBV2 and TRBJ2-7; the match to TRBD2 covers 12 bases. The CDR3 length is 13 residues. Germline assignment: CDR1 SNHLY and CDR2 FYNNEI. V dropped 6 bases and J dropped 6; count of bases not matched to a gene: 3. CDR3 amino acids: CASRGTSGFEQYF. The DNA of the CDR3 is TGTGCCAGCAGAGGGACTAGCGGGTTCGAGCAGTACTTC.

The table lists this clonotype with many counts. The chain recombines TRBV5-1 with TRBJ1-2; 8 bases match TRBD1. The CDR3 totals 16 residues. Germline trimming cut 0 bases from V and 6 bases from J; bases unmatched to any gene: 10. Germline values: CDR1 SGHRS, CDR2 YFSETQ. The CDR3 here is CASSLAVDRETNGYTF. Here the CDR3 DNA reads TGCGCCAGCAGCTTGGCCGTGGACAGGGAGACTAATGGCTACACCTTC.

This clonotype was seen many times. The chain employs TRBV7-2 and TRBJ2-1; D assignment may be TRBD1 or TRBD2 (5 bases each). CDR3 length equals 16 residues. CDR1 and CDR2 from the germline V gene are SGHTA and FQGNSA. The germline V and J ends were trimmed by 3 bases and 2 bases, with 14 bases remaining between them. As DNA, the CDR3 is TGTGCCAGCAGCTTGGCTCCGGGACCGACCTACAATGAGCAGTTCTTC. It translates to CASSLAPGPTYNEQFF.

This clonotype was observed many times. V usage is TRBV12-3 or TRBV12-4 and J usage is TRBJ1-2; unclear D gene. Between the trimmed V and J ends, which lost 6 bases and 2 bases, there was a span of 10 bases. The CDR3 contains 13 residues. The CDR3: CASRPNLNYGYTF. CDR3 DNA sequence: TGTGCCAGCAGGCCTAACCTCAACTATGGCTACACCTTC.

Many counts were recorded for this clonotype. This rearrangement joins TRBV7-8 to TRBJ2-3; D uncertain. Germline lookup yields CDR1 SGHVS and CDR2 FQNEAQ. V gave up 7 bases and J gave up 7 bases, with 9 bases separating them. The CDR3 totals 11 residues. For the CDR3, the DNA is TGTGCCAGCACCGACGGTAATACGCAGTATTTT. Translating it yields CASTDGNTQYF.

V is TRBV5-1 and J is TRBJ2-3, with TRBD2 matching over 8 bases. Germline values: CDR1 SGHRS, CDR2 YFSETQ. The ends lost 5 bases at V and 7 bases at J; junction bases unmatched: 9. The CDR3 runs 14 residues. The CDR3 nucleotides are TGCGCCAGCAGGGCGGTTAGCGGGAATCATACGCAGTATTTT. Its translation is CASRAVSGNHTQYF.

This clonotype was seen at least ten times. The chain uses TRBV27 and TRBJ2-2; D gene ambiguous. This CDR3 region has 14 residues. The germline gives CDR1 MNHEY, CDR2 SMNVEV (reference sequence). V lost 6 bases and J lost 6, with 14 bases in between. DNA of the CDR3: TGTGCCAGCAGAGACGGGTATAACTCCGGGGAGCTGTTTTTT. It is translated as CASRDGYNSGELFF.